This T cell receptor (beta chain) was observed in a study of blood T cell repertoires in COVID-19. Whole-study context: Researchers got acute and convalescent COVID-19 samples from the United States, Italy and Spain. The cDNA or gDNA used as material had been derived from T cells, B-cell-depleted T cells, or PBMCs.

Living in 25 or so US areas, the participants were between roughly 18 and 89 years of age. The table lists this clone with a count of one. This CDR3 region has 13 residues. Germline CDR1 is SGHVS and CDR2 is FQNEAQ. Trimming removed 2 bases at V and 2 bases at J, with 7 bases between. Original data processing: Reference gene primer amplification gave nucleated cell count estimates. The method was immunoSEQ multiplex PCR; TCRdb's version includes in-frame clones alone and lacks a portion of them. V and J calls and clone size are given by that table; D and trimming were obtained from the DNA. The sample has some 390,000 clones, roughly 89% seen once.

This TCR derives from a woman in her 30s who had recovered from COVID-19. The chain employs TRBV7-8 and TRBJ2-7; no reliable D call. Sequenced sample: PBMCs or T cells enriched from blood (not recorded which). This CDR3 reads CASSLRLAYEQYF. The CDR3 DNA sequence: TGTGCCAGCAGCTTACGCCTAGCCTACGAGCAGTACTTC.